The rows below give T cell receptor beta chains drawn from one sample of a study of T cells in Graves' hyperthyroidism and ophthalmopathy. TCRdb called the multiplex PCR reads again in MiXCR, with one record for every CDR3 protein. Of roughly 500,000 distinct CDR3 sequences listed, approximately 15% are singletons. The sequenced material came from blood. These receptors came from a young woman with Graves' hyperthyroidism that later progressed to Graves' ophthalmopathy. CDR3s include the opening cysteine and the closing phenylalanine or tryptophan. The D gene is left open where the match is weak. Expanded clones get a size class; other rows say once, few or many, or leave the size out.

cdr3_length	j_call	d_call	clone_size	v_call	cdr3_aa	cdr3_nt
15	TRBJ2-5	.	few	TRBV9	CASSVGTTDGETQYF	TGTGCCAGCAGCGTAGGGACTACCGACGGGGAGACCCAGTACTTC
14	TRBJ2-7	.	many	TRBV29-1	CSVGVRGPYYEQYF	TGCAGCGTCGGCGTTCGCGGGCCTTACTACGAGCAGTACTTC
16	TRBJ2-5	TRBD2	many	TRBV12-3/TRBV12-4	CASSLGFLAGGETQYF	TGTGCCAGCAGCCTGGGCTTTCTAGCGGGAGGAGAGACCCAGTACTTC
15	TRBJ1-2	.	.	TRBV3-1	CASSQDQRGNYGYTF	TGTGCCAGCAGCCAAGATCAGCGGGGGAACTATGGCTACACCTTC
11	TRBJ2-1	.	many	TRBV11-3	CASSFQNEQFF	TGTGCCAGCAGCTTCCAGAATGAGCAGTTCTTC
16	TRBJ2-6	TRBD1	many	TRBV29-1	CSVEGTGFSGANVLTF	TGCAGCGTTGAAGGGACAGGGTTCTCTGGGGCCAACGTCCTGACTTTC
16	TRBJ2-3	.	many	TRBV15	CATSRDLGSTTDTQYF	TGTGCCACCAGCAGAGATCTTGGGAGCACCACAGATACGCAGTATTTT
14	TRBJ2-3	.	many	TRBV12-3/TRBV12-4	CASTLRLNTDTQYF	TGTGCCAGCACCCTACGTCTTAACACAGATACGCAGTATTTT
15	TRBJ2-2	TRBD2	few	TRBV6-4	CASSLLAGYTGELFF	TGTGCCAGCAGTCTACTAGCGGGGTACACCGGGGAGCTGTTTTTT
13	TRBJ1-1	TRBD1	few	TRBV7-8	CAGARTGVSEAFF	TGTGCCGGCGCCAGAACAGGGGTCTCTGAAGCTTTCTTT
10	TRBJ2-3	.	many	TRBV30	CARGGNTQYF	TGTGCAAGAGGGGGGAATACGCAGTATTTT
15	TRBJ1-5	TRBD1	many	TRBV10-2	CASSPDRVGNQPQHF	TGCGCCAGCAGTCCGGACAGGGTGGGCAATCAGCCCCAGCATTTT
15	TRBJ2-1	TRBD2	.	TRBV6-1	CASSFTAGDRDEQFF	TGTGCCAGCAGTTTCACAGCGGGAGATCGCGATGAGCAGTTCTTC
12	TRBJ2-5	.	few	TRBV29-1	CSGETDQETQYF	TGCAGCGGGGAGACAGACCAAGAGACCCAGTACTTC
14	TRBJ2-5	.	many	TRBV6-2/TRBV6-3	CASSRQKTQETQYF	TGTGCCAGCAGTAGGCAAAAAACCCAAGAGACCCAGTACTTC
14	TRBJ1-2	.	once	TRBV6-9	CASSYVRADYGYTF	TGTGCCAGCAGTTACGTCAGGGCTGACTATGGCTACACCTTC
12	TRBJ2-7	.	many	TRBV12-3/TRBV12-4	CASSAGFYEQYF	TGTGCCAGCAGTGCGGGCTTCTACGAGCAGTACTTC
12	TRBJ1-2	TRBD1	.	TRBV29-1	CSVEGAGGGYTF	TGCAGCGTTGAAGGGGCAGGGGGGGGCTACACCTTC
15	TRBJ2-5	.	.	TRBV27	CASSLSRQFQETQYF	TGTGCCAGCAGTTTATCCAGACAGTTCCAAGAGACCCAGTACTTC
15	TRBJ2-1	.	many	TRBV6-4	CASSAKEGLYNEQFF	TGTGCCAGCAGTGCAAAGGAGGGCCTCTACAATGAGCAGTTCTTC
12	TRBJ1-1	.	few	TRBV19	CASRSGATEAFF	TGTGCCAGTAGGAGTGGGGCCACTGAAGCTTTCTTT
15	TRBJ2-3	TRBD1	many	TRBV18	CASSPGQGPTDTQYF	TGTGCCAGCTCACCAGGACAGGGGCCCACAGATACGCAGTATTTT
14	TRBJ2-5	.	many	TRBV2	CASSSVKSGETQYF	TGTGCCAGCTCCTCGGTCAAGTCGGGAGAGACCCAGTACTTC
15	TRBJ2-2	.	few	TRBV24-1	CATSGVSGGSGELFF	TGTGCCACCAGTGGAGTTTCGGGGGGCTCCGGGGAGCTGTTTTTT
12	TRBJ2-1	.	few	TRBV9	CASSPRDEEQFF	TGTGCCAGCAGCCCTCGAGATGAAGAGCAGTTCTTC
14	TRBJ2-3	TRBD2	many	TRBV2	CASKREIGADTQYF	TGTGCCAGCAAGCGGGAGATCGGGGCAGATACGCAGTATTTT
14	TRBJ2-7	.	many	TRBV20-1	CSAKNAGATYEQYF	TGCAGTGCTAAAAATGCGGGGGCCACCTACGAGCAGTACTTC
19	TRBJ2-2	TRBD2	many	TRBV24-1	CATSDLPILSGRNTGELFF	TGTGCCACCAGTGATTTGCCCATTCTTAGCGGGAGGAACACCGGGGAGCTGTTTTTT
15	TRBJ1-2	TRBD1	.	TRBV6-2/TRBV6-3	CASSYSDRAGYGYTF	TGTGCCAGCAGTTACTCGGACAGGGCGGGCTATGGCTACACCTTC
14	TRBJ1-1	.	many	TRBV30	CAWSAGHWNTEAFF	TGTGCCTGGAGTGCGGGGCACTGGAACACTGAAGCTTTCTTT
12	TRBJ1-1	.	many	TRBV7-2	CATRPGSTEAFF	TGTGCCACCCGACCGGGGAGTACTGAAGCTTTCTTT
15	TRBJ2-1	TRBD2	many	TRBV27	CASSSLAGVRNEQFF	TGTGCCAGCAGCTCGCTAGCGGGAGTAAGGAATGAGCAGTTCTTC
13	TRBJ2-1	.	many	TRBV20-1	CSTGGSINNEQFF	TGCAGTACCGGAGGCTCAATTAACAATGAGCAGTTCTTC
14	TRBJ1-2	TRBD1	.	TRBV13	CASSHRDRHYGYTF	TGTGCCAGCAGCCACCGGGACAGGCACTATGGCTACACCTTC
17	TRBJ2-2	TRBD1	.	TRBV28	CASSLKSRGTDTGELFF	TGTGCCAGCAGTTTGAAGAGTAGGGGGACAGATACCGGGGAGCTGTTTTTT
14	TRBJ1-2	.	many	TRBV11-3	CASSSYARGYGYTF	TGTGCCAGCAGCTCCTACGCGAGAGGCTATGGCTACACCTTC
14	TRBJ2-1	TRBD1	many	TRBV19	CATTGDRVWDEQFF	TGTGCCACGACCGGGGACAGGGTATGGGATGAGCAGTTCTTC
15	TRBJ1-4	.	many	TRBV27	CASSLKGVWNEKLFF	TGTGCCAGCAGTTTAAAAGGAGTGTGGAATGAAAAACTGTTTTTT
12	TRBJ2-7	.	many	TRBV2	CASRSVGDEQYF	TGTGCCAGCAGGAGTGTGGGTGACGAGCAGTACTTC
15	TRBJ2-3	TRBD2	.	TRBV3-1	CASRHGLAGTDTQYF	TGTGCCAGCAGGCACGGACTAGCGGGAACAGATACGCAGTATTTT
11	TRBJ2-1	.	many	TRBV11-2	CASTRLGAQFF	TGTGCCAGCACCCGACTGGGGGCCCAGTTCTTC
14	TRBJ2-2	.	few	TRBV27	CASIKGGGTGELFF	TGTGCCAGCATCAAGGGGGGAGGCACCGGGGAGCTGTTTTTT
15	TRBJ2-7	TRBD2	many	TRBV11-3	CASSLVFGGSYEQYF	TGTGCCAGCAGCTTAGTCTTCGGGGGGTCGTACGAGCAGTACTTC
13	TRBJ2-7	.	.	TRBV3-1	CASSHRESIQQYF	TGTGCCAGCAGCCACCGGGAATCTATTCAGCAGTACTTC
15	TRBJ2-5	.	few	TRBV7-6	CASSLRQETQETQYF	TGTGCCAGCAGCTTAAGGCAGGAGACCCAAGAGACCCAGTACTTC